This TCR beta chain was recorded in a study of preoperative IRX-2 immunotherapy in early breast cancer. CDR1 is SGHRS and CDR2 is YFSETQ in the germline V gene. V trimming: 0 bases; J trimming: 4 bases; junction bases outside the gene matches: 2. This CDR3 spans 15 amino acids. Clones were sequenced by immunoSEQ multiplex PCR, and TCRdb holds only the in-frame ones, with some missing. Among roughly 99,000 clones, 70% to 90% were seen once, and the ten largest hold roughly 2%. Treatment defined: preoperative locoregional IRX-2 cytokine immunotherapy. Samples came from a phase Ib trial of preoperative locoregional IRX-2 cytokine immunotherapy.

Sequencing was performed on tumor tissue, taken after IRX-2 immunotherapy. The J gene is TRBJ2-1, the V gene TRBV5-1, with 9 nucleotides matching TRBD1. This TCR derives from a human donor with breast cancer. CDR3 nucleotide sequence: TGCGCCAGCAGCTTGGAGGGACAGGGTTACAATGAGCAGTTCTTC. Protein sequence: CASSLEGQGYNEQFF.